The rows below give T cell receptor beta chains drawn from one sample of a study of cytomegalovirus exposure and HLA in healthy donors. Repertoires were generated with immunoSEQ multiplex PCR, while TCRdb's copy carries only in-frame clones and drops some. This sample yields 90,000 to 130,000 clones, of which 70% are seen a single time; around 10% belongs to the top ten. Sequences were obtained from PBMCs. All receptors derive from a young man in good health and CMV-seropositive. Both conserved end residues are trimmed from each CDR3. D genes are given only for firm matches.

.	TRBV19	TRBJ1-5	11	ASRDSFNQPQH
TRBD1	TRBV5-4	TRBJ2-3	12	ASSWDRRTDTQY
.	TRBV28	TRBJ1-4	13	ASSSGGGDNSKLF
.	TRBV30	TRBJ1-3	10	AWSPAGNTIY
TRBD1	TRBV30	TRBJ1-6	11	AWDGQGGSPLH
TRBD1	TRBV19	TRBJ1-6	15	ASSIDAGTADNSPLH
.	TRBV10-3	TRBJ1-1	9	AISEDGGAF
.	TRBV5-8	TRBJ2-1	12	ASSPGPAANEQF
TRBD2	TRBV5-4	TRBJ2-1	14	ASTDPGTRGYNEQF
.	TRBV5-1	TRBJ1-1	12	ASSLVQGKTEAF
TRBD1	TRBV9	TRBJ2-5	12	ASSVGQGAETQY
.	TRBV27	TRBJ2-2	13	ASSLWTEGTGELF
.	TRBV28	TRBJ1-1	13	ASILGGALSTEAF
.	TRBV29-1	TRBJ1-1	10	SGSDSFTEAF
.	TRBV28	TRBJ1-1	9	ASSLSYEAF
.	TRBV27	TRBJ2-2	14	ASRRTGSSNTGELF
TRBD1	TRBV29-1	TRBJ2-2	12	SVLRDRGTGELF
TRBD2	TRBV11-2	TRBJ2-3	17	ASSLDHVGLVVPTDTQY
TRBD1	TRBV28	TRBJ1-2	13	ASSLPDREVYGYT
.	TRBV10-2	TRBJ2-7	12	ASSESSAATKQY
TRBD1	TRBV5-1	TRBJ2-7	13	ASSLEGQSSYEQY
.	TRBV7-2	TRBJ1-5	11	ASSLGLNQPQH
TRBD2	TRBV27	TRBJ2-2	12	ASSLGGLGGELF
.	TRBV5-1	TRBJ1-6	13	ASSLGTLTGSPLH
TRBD1	TRBV4-1	TRBJ2-2	17	ASSHTYSRTGINTGELF
.	TRBV6-5	TRBJ2-7	11	ASSYTQGNEQY
TRBD1	TRBV29-1	TRBJ2-3	12	SVNDRGFTDTQY
.	TRBV29-1	TRBJ2-3	11	SADNTGTDTQY
.	TRBV18	TRBJ2-7	11	ASSPDGGDEQY
.	TRBV19	TRBJ1-6	13	ASRQGSTINSPLH
TRBD2	TRBV30	TRBJ2-7	11	AGTDGGGYEQY
.	TRBV5-6	TRBJ1-1	10	ASSRWETEAF
.	TRBV19	TRBJ1-6	12	ASSISGRNSPLH
TRBD2	TRBV7-8	TRBJ2-5	13	ASSFLAGVGETQY
.	TRBV7-3	TRBJ2-2	15	ASSFPEGQTNTGELF
TRBD1	TRBV5-1	TRBJ1-1	14	ASSLQTGAQGTEAF
.	TRBV7-6	TRBJ1-6	15	ASSLDSGLFYNSPLH
.	TRBV30	TRBJ1-2	11	AWTSNRVNGYT
TRBD2	TRBV30	TRBJ2-3	13	AWSPSGEHTDTQY
TRBD1	TRBV27	TRBJ1-1	12	ASRTGGLDTEAF
.	TRBV30	TRBJ1-2	10	AWSVEGLSYT
TRBD2	TRBV5-1	TRBJ2-1	12	ASSLLAGETEQF
.	TRBV27	TRBJ1-4	11	ASSPATNEKLF
TRBD2	TRBV5-5	TRBJ2-7	12	ASSPGLAAYEQY
TRBD1	TRBV5-4	TRBJ1-2	13	ASSLAKGANYGYT
TRBD1	TRBV5-8	TRBJ1-5	13	ASSPGQGSNQPQH
.	TRBV7-3	TRBJ2-7	12	ASSLGPTSYEQY